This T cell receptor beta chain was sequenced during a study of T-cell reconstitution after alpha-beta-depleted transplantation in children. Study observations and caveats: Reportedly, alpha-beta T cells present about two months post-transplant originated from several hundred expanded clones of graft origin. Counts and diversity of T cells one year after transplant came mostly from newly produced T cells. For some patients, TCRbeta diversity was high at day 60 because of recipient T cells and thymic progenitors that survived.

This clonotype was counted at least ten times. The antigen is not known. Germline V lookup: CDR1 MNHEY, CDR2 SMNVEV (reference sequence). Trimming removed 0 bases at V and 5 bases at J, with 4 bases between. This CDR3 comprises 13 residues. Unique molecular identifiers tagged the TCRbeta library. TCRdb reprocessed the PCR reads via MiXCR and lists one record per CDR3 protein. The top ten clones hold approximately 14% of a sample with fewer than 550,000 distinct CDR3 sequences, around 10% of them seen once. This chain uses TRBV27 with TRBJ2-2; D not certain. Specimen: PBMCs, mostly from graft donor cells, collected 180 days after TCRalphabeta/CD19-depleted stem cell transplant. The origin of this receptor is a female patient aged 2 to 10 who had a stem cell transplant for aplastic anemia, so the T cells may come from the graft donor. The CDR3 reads CASSLSWTGELFF. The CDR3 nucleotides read TGTGCCAGCAGTTTATCATGGACCGGGGAGCTGTTTTTT.